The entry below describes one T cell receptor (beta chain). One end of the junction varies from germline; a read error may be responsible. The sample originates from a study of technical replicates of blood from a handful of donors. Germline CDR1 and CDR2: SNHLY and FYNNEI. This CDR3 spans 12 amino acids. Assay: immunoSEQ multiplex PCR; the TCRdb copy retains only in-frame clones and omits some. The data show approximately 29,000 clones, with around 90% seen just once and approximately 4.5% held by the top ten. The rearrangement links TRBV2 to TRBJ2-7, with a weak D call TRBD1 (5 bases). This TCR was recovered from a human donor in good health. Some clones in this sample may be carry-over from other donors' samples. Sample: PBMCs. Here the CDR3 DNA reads TGTGCCGGCAGCAAGACAGAGGTCGAGCAGTACTTC. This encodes CAGSKTEVEQYF. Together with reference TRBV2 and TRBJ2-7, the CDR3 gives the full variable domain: EPEVTQTPSHQVTQMGQEVILRCVPISNHLYFYWYRQILGQKVEFLVSFYNNEISEKSEIFDDQFSVERPDGSNFTLKIRSTKLEDSAMYFCAGSKTEVEQYFGPGTRLTVT.